The 8 T cell receptor beta chains below were found in one sample sequenced in a study of response to subunit inactivated influenza vaccine. TCRdb reprocessed the RT-PCR reads via MiXCR and lists one record per CDR3 protein. This sample has more than 450,000 distinct CDR3 sequences, with about 10% found just once. Sequencing was performed on PBMCs from blood, taken on the day of vaccination. Receptors originate from a man aged 50-60 years who received an inactivated influenza vaccine.

This chain joins TRBV9 and TRBJ2-6; 7 bases fit TRBD1. CDR3 length: 16 amino acids. Germline-derived CDR1 and CDR2 are SGDLS and YYNGEE. The junction had 4 bases not matched to a gene; V was cut back by 0 bases and J by 4 bases. For the CDR3, the DNA is TGTGCCAGCAGCGTAGACAGGGGACCGGGGGCCAACGTCCTGACTTTC. This codes for CASSVDRGPGANVLTF.

The CDR3 region is CASSLEPGAFGGYTF. CDR3 DNA sequence: TGCGCCAGCAGCTTGGAGCCGGGGGCGTTCGGTGGCTACACCTTC. The rearrangement joins TRBV5-1 to TRBJ1-2; perhaps TRBD1 as D (6 bases). The germline CDR1 and CDR2 sequences are SGHRS and YFSETQ. The V gene lost 0 bases and the J gene lost 7 bases, with 16 bases spanning the gap. This CDR3 contains 15 residues.

This chain connects TRBV7-6 to TRBJ1-2; tentative D call: TRBD1 (6 bases). CDR3 length equals 16 residues. The germline V and J ends were trimmed by 0 bases and 4 bases, with 15 bases remaining between them. Germline CDR1 reads SGHVS; CDR2 reads FNYEAQ. This CDR3 is CASSLAKGGWGYGYTF. DNA for the CDR3: TGTGCCAGCAGCTTAGCGAAGGGGGGCTGGGGCTATGGCTACACCTTC.

The chain links TRBV19 to TRBJ2-7, with unresolved D. This CDR3 has 12 residues. Trimming pared 5 bases from V and 3 bases from J, leaving 8 bases between. Per the germline V gene, CDR1 is LNHDA and CDR2 is SQIVND (reference sequence). The CDR3 nucleotides are TGTGCCAGTAGTGGATCCCGCTACGAGCAGTACTTC. This sequence encodes CASSGSRYEQYF.

The rearrangement uses TRBV19 and TRBJ2-1; D is perhaps TRBD1 (6 bases). Trimming took 6 bases from V and 14 from J, leaving 14 bases between them. Germline V gene lookup returns CDR1 LNHDA and CDR2 SQIVND (reference sequence). This CDR3 comprises 11 residues. This CDR3 reads CASSNGQSEFF. CDR3 DNA: TGTGCCAGTAGCAACGGACAGAGCGAGTTCTTC.

The chain couples TRBV20-1 to TRBJ1-5, with 7 bases aligning to TRBD1. Germline trimming cut 8 bases from V and 7 bases from J; bases unmatched to any gene: 8. Germline CDR1 DFQATT, CDR2 SNEGSKA (reference sequence). The CDR3 consists of 12 residues. The CDR3, as DNA: TGCAGTACCCAGGGGGGGGGGCAGCCCCAGCATTTT. Encoded protein: CSTQGGGQPQHF.

The V gene is TRBV7-2, the J gene TRBJ2-1; D is perhaps TRBD2 (5 bases). V lost 5 bases to trimming and J lost 1 base, with 15 bases between them. From germline, CDR1 is SGHTA and CDR2 FQGNSA. The CDR3 covers 16 residues. DNA of the CDR3: TGTGCCAGCAGCCTGCTGACCAGGAGGTCCTACAATGAGCAGTTCTTC. It is translated as CASSLLTRRSYNEQFF.

The CDR3 loop is CASSDYEYNEQFF. The DNA of the CDR3 is TGTGCCAGCAGCGATTATGAGTACAATGAGCAGTTCTTC. The rearrangement uses TRBV7-6 and TRBJ2-1; D is ambiguous. From germline, CDR1 is SGHVS and CDR2 FNYEAQ. The CDR3 length is 13 residues. V lost 5 bases and J 4 bases, leaving 9 bases between the germline ends.